The sample holds a few counts of the clone carrying this TCR beta chain. The antigen is unknown. The donors, aged 6 to 90, were healthy Caucasians from Russia. These data are taken from a study of blood T cells in healthy people across ages. Study-level results: TCR beta diversity per million T cells fell roughly linearly with age. It was found that TCR beta diversity correlated strongly with the percentage of naive T cells.

Then a second PCR, running roughly 7 to 11 cycles, was carried out with a sample-barcoded 5' primer and a J-beta primer mix. TCRdb reanalysed the 5' RACE reads using MiXCR and keeps one entry per CDR3 protein. The sample shows approximately 1.5 million distinct CDR3 sequences, 40% to 45% of them seen only once. The CDR3 is 14 residues long. V was pared by 6 bases and J by 2 bases, with 14 bases between. Germline V gene data show CDR1 as SQVTM and CDR2 as ANQGSEA. Sequences were obtained from blood. The sequence was collected from a woman in her late teens or twenties in good health. V usage is TRBV29-1 and J usage is TRBJ2-1, with D tentatively TRBD2 (6 bases). The CDR3 DNA follows: TGCAGCGTGGCTCCTACGGGAGCCTACAATGAGCAGTTCTTC. This gives the protein CSVAPTGAYNEQFF.